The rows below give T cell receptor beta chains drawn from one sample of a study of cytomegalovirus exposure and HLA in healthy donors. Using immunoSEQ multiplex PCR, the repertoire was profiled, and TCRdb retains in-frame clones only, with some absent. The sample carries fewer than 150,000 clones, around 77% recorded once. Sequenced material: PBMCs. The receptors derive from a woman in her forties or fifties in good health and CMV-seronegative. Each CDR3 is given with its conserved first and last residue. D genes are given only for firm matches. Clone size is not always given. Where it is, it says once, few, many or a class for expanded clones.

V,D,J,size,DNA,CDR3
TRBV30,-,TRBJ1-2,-,TGTGCCTGGAAGGACAGATTACATGGCTACACCTTC,CAWKDRLHGYTF
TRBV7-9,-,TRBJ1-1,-,TGTGCCAGCAGCTTAGTGATTAGGGGTAGCGGAGCTTTCTTT,CASSLVIRGSGAFF
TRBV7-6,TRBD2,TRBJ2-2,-,TGTGCCAGCAGCTTATTGAGCGGGGGGGCCGGGACCGGGGAGCTGTTTTTT,CASSLLSGGAGTGELFF
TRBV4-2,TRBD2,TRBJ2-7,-,TGTGCCAGCAGCCTTCGGGGCAGCGGGGGAACCTACGAGCAGTACTTC,CASSLRGSGGTYEQYF
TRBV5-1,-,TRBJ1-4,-,TGCGCCAGCAGCTTGGCCATGGGAGAGGAAAAACTGTTTTTT,CASSLAMGEEKLFF
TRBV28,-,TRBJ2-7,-,TGTGCCAGCAGTGCGCCCATTGGACAGCTAGGATCCTACGAGCAGTACTTC,CASSAPIGQLGSYEQYF
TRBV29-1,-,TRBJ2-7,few,TGCAGCGTTGAAGGAGAAACCGAGAACTCCTACGAGCAGTACTTC,CSVEGETENSYEQYF
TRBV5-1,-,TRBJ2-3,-,TGCGCCAGCAGCTTGGGACAGTCAACAGATACGCAGTATTTT,CASSLGQSTDTQYF
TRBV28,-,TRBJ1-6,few,TGTGCCAGCCGGGGGGAATCCTATAATTCACCCCTCCACTTT,CASRGESYNSPLHF
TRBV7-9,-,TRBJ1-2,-,TGTGCCAGCAGCCCACCGGGGGGTCCGAACTATGGCTACACCTTC,CASSPPGGPNYGYTF
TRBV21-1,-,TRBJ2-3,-,TGTGCCAGCAGCAAAAGGGTGGGGGTTAGCGGGCCACACTCTGGCACAGATACGCAGTATTTT,CASSKRVGVSGPHSGTDTQYF
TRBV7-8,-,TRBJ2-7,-,TGTGCCAGCAGCTTAGCGGGGAGAGCTGGTGAGCAGTACTTC,CASSLAGRAGEQYF
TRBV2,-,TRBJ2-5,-,TGTGCCAGCAGTGATGTGGGCTTAGGCGAGACCCAGTACTTC,CASSDVGLGETQYF
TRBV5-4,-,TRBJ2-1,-,TGTGCCAGCAGCCACCCCGACAACAATGAGCAGTTCTTC,CASSHPDNNEQFF
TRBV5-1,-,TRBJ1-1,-,TGCGCCAGCAGCTTGGGAGGGGGGGAGGCTGAAGCTTTCTTT,CASSLGGGEAEAFF
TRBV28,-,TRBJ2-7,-,TGTGCCAGCAGTTTCTCAGGGGTTTCCTACGAGCAGTACTTC,CASSFSGVSYEQYF
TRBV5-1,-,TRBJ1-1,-,TGCGCCAGCAGCTTTGGGGCAGGGAGGACGGGCACTGAAGCTTTCTTT,CASSFGAGRTGTEAFF
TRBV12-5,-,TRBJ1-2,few,TGTGCTAGTGGATTCGCCGGGACTGCCGCCTATGGCTACACCTTC,CASGFAGTAAYGYTF
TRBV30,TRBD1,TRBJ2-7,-,TGTGCCTGGAGTCTGGACAGGGTGGCCTACGAGCAGTACTTC,CAWSLDRVAYEQYF
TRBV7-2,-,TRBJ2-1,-,TGTGCCAGCAGCTTAGTGTGGGGGGGCGAGAATGAGCAGTTCTTC,CASSLVWGGENEQFF
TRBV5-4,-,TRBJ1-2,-,TGTGCCAGCAGCTTTACAAATTCTAACTATGGCTACACCTTC,CASSFTNSNYGYTF
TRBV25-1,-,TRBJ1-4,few,TGTGCCAGCAGTGAGGGGTCGGGGGGGTGGACTAATGAAAAACTGTTTTTT,CASSEGSGGWTNEKLFF
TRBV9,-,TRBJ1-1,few,TGTGCCAGCAGCGTCCGAGGGGAGGGGGACACTGAAGCTTTCTTT,CASSVRGEGDTEAFF
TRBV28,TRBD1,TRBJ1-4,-,TGTGCCAGCAGTTCATGGGGGACAGGGGAAAAACTGTTTTTT,CASSSWGTGEKLFF
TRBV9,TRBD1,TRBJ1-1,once,TGTGCCAGCAGCGGGACAGGCCAGGCTGAAGCTTTCTTT,CASSGTGQAEAFF
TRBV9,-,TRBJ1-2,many,TGTGCCAGCAGCCCCATCCAGGGATATGGCTACACCTTC,CASSPIQGYGYTF
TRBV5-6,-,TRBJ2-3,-,TGTGCCAGCAGCTTTTGGACAGCTCCCACAGATACGCAGTATTTT,CASSFWTAPTDTQYF
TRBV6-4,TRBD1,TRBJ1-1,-,TGTGCCAGCAACCAGACAGGGAAAAAGAGGGACACTGAAGCTTTCTTT,CASNQTGKKRDTEAFF
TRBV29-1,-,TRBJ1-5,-,TGCAGCGCTACGTGGGGAGTTGGCGATCAGCCCCAGCATTTT,CSATWGVGDQPQHF
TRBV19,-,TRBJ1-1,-,TGTGCCAGTACCGAGGGGCCTTTTGCGGGGGCTTTCTTT,CASTEGPFAGAFF
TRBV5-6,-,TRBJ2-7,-,TGTGCCAGCAGCTTCATTCGGTCCTACGAGCAGTACTTC,CASSFIRSYEQYF
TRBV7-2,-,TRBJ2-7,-,TGTGCCAGCAGCCGAGCAGGGTCGCTCTACGAGCAGTACTTC,CASSRAGSLYEQYF
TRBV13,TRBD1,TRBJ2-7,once,TGTGCCAGCAGCTTAATCAGGACAGGGGAGCACGAGCAGTACTTC,CASSLIRTGEHEQYF
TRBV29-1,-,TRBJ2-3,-,TGCAGCGCAACCTCCTGCGGGCTAGATACGCAGTATTTT,CSATSCGLDTQYF
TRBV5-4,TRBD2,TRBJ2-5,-,TGTGCCAGCAGCTTGGATGGTGGGCGGGGGAAAGAGACCCAGTACTTC,CASSLDGGRGKETQYF
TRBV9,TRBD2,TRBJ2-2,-,TGTGCCAGCAGCCCCCCGGGAGGGACCAACACCGGGGAGCTGTTTTTT,CASSPPGGTNTGELFF
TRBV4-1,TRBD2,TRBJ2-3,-,TGCGCCAGCAGCGTGAGACTAGCGGGGGGCACAGATACGCAGTATTTT,CASSVRLAGGTDTQYF
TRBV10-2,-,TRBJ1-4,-,TGCGCCAGCAGTGACCCCCCCTATGGGGGGGGCATTGGGAGTGAAAAACTGTTTTTT,CASSDPPYGGGIGSEKLFF
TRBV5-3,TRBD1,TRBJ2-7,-,TGTGCCAGAAACCCATTCCGGGACAGGGTTTCCCACGAGCAGTACTTC,CARNPFRDRVSHEQYF
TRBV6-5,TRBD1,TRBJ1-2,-,TGTGCCAGCAGTTTCCGGGACAGGGACGGCTACACCTTC,CASSFRDRDGYTF
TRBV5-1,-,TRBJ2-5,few,TGCGCCAGCAGCTTGGGACTAGAAGAGACCCAGTACTTC,CASSLGLEETQYF
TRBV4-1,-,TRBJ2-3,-,TGCGCCAGCAGCCAAGTCCCACCAAGGGGAAGTCATACGCAGTATTTT,CASSQVPPRGSHTQYF
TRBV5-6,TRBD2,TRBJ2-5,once,TGTGCCAGCAGCTCAGTAGGGCTAGCGGGGGGGCAGGAGACCCAGTACTTC,CASSSVGLAGGQETQYF
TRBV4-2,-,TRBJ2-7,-,TGTGCCAGCAGCCAAGATTGGGGAGCCTACGAGCAGTACTTC,CASSQDWGAYEQYF
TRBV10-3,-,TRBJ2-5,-,TGTGCCATCAGTGAGTTATTGGAGGACTTACAAGAGACCCAGTACTTC,CAISELLEDLQETQYF
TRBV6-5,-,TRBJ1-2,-,TGTGCCAGCAGAAGGACGGAGGGGGGCTACACCTTC,CASRRTEGGYTF
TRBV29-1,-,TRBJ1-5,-,TGCAGCGTTGTGAGGGGGAAGGGTGATGGAAAGCCCCAGCATTTT,CSVVRGKGDGKPQHF
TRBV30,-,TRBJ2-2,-,TGTGCCTGGGGTCCAGGGGCCGGGGAGCTGTTTTTT,CAWGPGAGELFF
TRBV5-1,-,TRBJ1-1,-,TGCGCCAGCAGCTCGACAGCCAACACTGAAGCTTTCTTT,CASSSTANTEAFF
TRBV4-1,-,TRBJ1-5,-,TGCGCCAGCAGCCAAGGGGGGGGTTATAGCAATCAGCCCCAGCATTTT,CASSQGGGYSNQPQHF
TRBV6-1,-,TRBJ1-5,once,TGTGCCAGCAGTGCCAGCGGACGGAGCAATCAGCCCCAGCATTTT,CASSASGRSNQPQHF
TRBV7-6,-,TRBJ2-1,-,TGTGCCAGCAGCTACCTGGGTCGGGAAGAGGAGGAGCAGTTCTTC,CASSYLGREEEEQFF
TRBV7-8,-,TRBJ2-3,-,TGTGCCAGCAGCTTAGTGTCCCTGACAGATACGCAGTATTTT,CASSLVSLTDTQYF
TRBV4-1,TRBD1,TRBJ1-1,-,TGCGCCAGCAGCCGCAGGGGGGACACTGAAGCTTTCTTT,CASSRRGDTEAFF
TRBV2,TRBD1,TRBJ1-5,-,TGTGCCAGCAGCCGACAGGGGGGAAGCAATCAGCCCCAGCATTTT,CASSRQGGSNQPQHF
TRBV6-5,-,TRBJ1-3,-,TGTGCCAGCGGGCTTTACGGGGGTCTCATATATTTT,CASGLYGGLIYF
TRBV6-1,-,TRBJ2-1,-,TGTGCCAGCAGCCTACTAGCTTACTCCTACAATGAGCAGTTCTTC,CASSLLAYSYNEQFF
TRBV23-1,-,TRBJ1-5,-,TGCGCCAGCATCCCCTCGGCCGAAGGACAGCCAAATCAGCCCCAGCATTTT,CASIPSAEGQPNQPQHF
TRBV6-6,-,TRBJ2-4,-,TGTGCCAGCAGTTTCCCCCGGGGGGCAAACATTCAGTACTTC,CASSFPRGANIQYF